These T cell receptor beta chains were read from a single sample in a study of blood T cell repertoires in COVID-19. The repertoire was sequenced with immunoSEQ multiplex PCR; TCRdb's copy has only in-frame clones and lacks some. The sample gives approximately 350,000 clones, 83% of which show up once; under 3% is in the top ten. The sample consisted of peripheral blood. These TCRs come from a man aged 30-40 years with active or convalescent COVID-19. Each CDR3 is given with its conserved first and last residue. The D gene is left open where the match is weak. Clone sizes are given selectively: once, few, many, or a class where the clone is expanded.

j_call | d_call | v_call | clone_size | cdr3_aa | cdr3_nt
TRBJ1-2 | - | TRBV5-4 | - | CASSLSGGYTF | TGTGCCAGCAGCTTGTCGGGGGGCTACACCTTC
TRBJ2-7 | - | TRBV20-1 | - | CSARDAGEQYF | TGCAGTGCTAGAGATGCAGGCGAGCAGTACTTC
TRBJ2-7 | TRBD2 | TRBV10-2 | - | CASSLSGNEQYF | TGCGCCAGTAGCCTCAGCGGGAACGAGCAGTACTTC
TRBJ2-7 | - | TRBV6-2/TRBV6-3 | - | CASSYRGSNYEQYF | TGTGCCAGCAGTTACAGGGGAAGTAACTACGAGCAGTACTTC
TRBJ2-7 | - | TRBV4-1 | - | CASSQFASGVPYEQYF | TGCGCCAGCAGCCAATTTGCGTCGGGGGTCCCCTACGAGCAGTACTTC
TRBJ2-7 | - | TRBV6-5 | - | CASKLVQETYEQYF | TGTGCCAGCAAACTAGTTCAGGAAACCTACGAGCAGTACTTC
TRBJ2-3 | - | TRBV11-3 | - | CASSEEGADTQYF | TGTGCCAGCAGTGAAGAGGGTGCAGATACGCAGTATTTT
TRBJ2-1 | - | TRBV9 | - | CASSVESRAAQFF | TGTGCCAGCAGCGTAGAGAGCCGAGCGGCGCAGTTCTTC
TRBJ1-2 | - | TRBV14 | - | CASSQEAWGVDTTYGYTF | TGTGCCAGCAGCCAAGAAGCCTGGGGAGTAGATACAACCTATGGCTACACCTTC
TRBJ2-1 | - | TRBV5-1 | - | CASSSRQDYNEQFF | TGCGCCAGCAGCTCGCGACAGGACTACAATGAGCAGTTCTTC
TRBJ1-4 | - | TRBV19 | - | CASSPPGRINEKLFF | TGTGCCAGTAGTCCCCCAGGCCGGATAAATGAAAAACTGTTTTTT
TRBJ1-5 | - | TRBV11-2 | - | CASSLAESNQPQHF | TGTGCCAGCAGCTTAGCGGAGAGCAATCAGCCCCAGCATTTT
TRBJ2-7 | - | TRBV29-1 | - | CSVASSSYEQYF | TGCAGCGTTGCGTCTAGCTCCTACGAGCAGTACTTC
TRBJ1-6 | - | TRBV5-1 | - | CASMAPNSPLHF | TGCGCCAGCATGGCTCCAAATTCACCCCTCCACTTT
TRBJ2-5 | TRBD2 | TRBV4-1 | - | CASSQGLIAGQETQYF | TGCGCCAGCAGCCAGGGTCTAATAGCGGGACAAGAGACCCAGTACTTC
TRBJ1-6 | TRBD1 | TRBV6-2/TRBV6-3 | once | CASSLRQGHNSPLHF | TGTGCCAGCAGTCTCCGACAGGGCCATAATTCACCCCTCCACTTT
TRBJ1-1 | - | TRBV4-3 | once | CASSQGTVNTEAFF | TGCGCCAGCAGCCAAGGGACAGTGAACACTGAAGCTTTCTTT
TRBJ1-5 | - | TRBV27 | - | CASTPVQGPNQPQHF | TGTGCCAGCACCCCAGTTCAGGGGCCCAATCAGCCCCAGCATTTT
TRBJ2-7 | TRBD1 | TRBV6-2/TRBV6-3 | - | CASSSPSDRGTYEQYF | TGTGCCAGCAGTTCCCCCTCGGACAGGGGAACTTACGAGCAGTACTTC
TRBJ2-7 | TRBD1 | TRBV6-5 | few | CASSTSRGPPYEQYF | TGTGCCAGCAGTACGTCCAGGGGGCCCCCCTACGAGCAGTACTTC
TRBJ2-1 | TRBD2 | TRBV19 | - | CASGGTREDEQFF | TGTGCCAGTGGTGGGACTAGAGAGGATGAGCAGTTCTTC
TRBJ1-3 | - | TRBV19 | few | CASSPQGDSGNTIYF | TGTGCCAGTAGTCCACAGGGTGACTCTGGAAACACCATATATTTT
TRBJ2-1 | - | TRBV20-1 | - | CSANYNEQFF | TGCAGTGCCAACTACAATGAGCAGTTCTTC
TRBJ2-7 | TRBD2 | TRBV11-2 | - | CASSLILPGRAAYEQYF | TGTGCCAGCAGCCTAATACTCCCGGGGAGGGCCGCCTACGAGCAGTACTTC
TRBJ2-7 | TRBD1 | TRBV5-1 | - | CASSLVGTGAEQYF | TGCGCCAGCAGCTTGGTGGGGACAGGGGCCGAGCAGTACTTC
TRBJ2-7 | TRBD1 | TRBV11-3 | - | CANNWDRDHEQYF | TGTGCCAACAATTGGGACAGGGACCACGAGCAGTACTTC
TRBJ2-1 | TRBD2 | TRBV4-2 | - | CASSQESRRLAANEQFF | TGTGCCAGCAGCCAAGAAAGTCGGAGGCTAGCGGCCAATGAGCAGTTCTTC
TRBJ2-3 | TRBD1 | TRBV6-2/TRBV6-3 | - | CASSLDRGTDTQYF | TGTGCCAGCAGTCTGGACAGGGGAACAGATACGCAGTATTTT
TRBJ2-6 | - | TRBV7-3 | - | CASSPTGWSFGANVLTF | TGTGCCAGCAGCCCCACAGGTTGGAGCTTCGGGGCCAACGTCCTGACTTTC
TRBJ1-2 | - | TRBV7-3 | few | CASSLASGGGYTF | TGTGCCAGCAGCTTAGCCTCCGGAGGAGGCTACACCTTC
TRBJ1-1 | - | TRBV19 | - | CASSPTENTEAFF | TGTGCCAGTAGTCCGACAGAGAACACTGAAGCTTTCTTT
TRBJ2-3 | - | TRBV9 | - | CASSDDGGRTDTQYF | TGTGCCAGCAGCGACGACGGGGGGCGCACGGATACGCAGTATTTT
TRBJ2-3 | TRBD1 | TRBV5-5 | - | CASRTGTGADTQYF | TGTGCCAGCAGAACCGGGACAGGGGCAGATACGCAGTATTTT
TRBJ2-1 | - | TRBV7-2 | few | CASSLARQEQFF | TGTGCCAGCAGCTTAGCGAGGCAGGAGCAGTTCTTC
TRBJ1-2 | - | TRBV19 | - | CASSPGNGYTF | TGTGCCAGTTCACCAGGGAATGGCTACACCTTC
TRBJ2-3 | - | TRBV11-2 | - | CASSFNPGSYTDTQYF | TGTGCCAGCAGCTTCAACCCCGGGAGCTACACAGATACGCAGTATTTT
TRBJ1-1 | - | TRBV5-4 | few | CASSSDSGNTEAFF | TGTGCCAGCAGCTCGGACAGTGGGAACACTGAAGCTTTCTTT
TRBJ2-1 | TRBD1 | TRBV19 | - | CAVGQGAVAWEQFF | TGTGCCGTAGGACAGGGGGCCGTCGCCTGGGAGCAGTTCTTC
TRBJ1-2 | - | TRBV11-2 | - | CASRSDRGNYGYTF | TGTGCCAGCAGATCAGATAGGGGTAACTATGGCTACACCTTC
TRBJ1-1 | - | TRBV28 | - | CASSSIGGIGEAFF | TGTGCCAGCAGTTCTATCGGGGGGATAGGTGAAGCTTTCTTT
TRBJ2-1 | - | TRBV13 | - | CATAEGGLGEQFF | TGTGCCACCGCAGAAGGGGGTCTAGGGGAGCAGTTCTTC
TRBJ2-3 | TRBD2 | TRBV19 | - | CASSIDGGGRVATALGTQYF | TGTGCCAGTAGTATTGATGGAGGCGGGAGAGTCGCGACGGCTTTGGGTACGCAGTATTTT